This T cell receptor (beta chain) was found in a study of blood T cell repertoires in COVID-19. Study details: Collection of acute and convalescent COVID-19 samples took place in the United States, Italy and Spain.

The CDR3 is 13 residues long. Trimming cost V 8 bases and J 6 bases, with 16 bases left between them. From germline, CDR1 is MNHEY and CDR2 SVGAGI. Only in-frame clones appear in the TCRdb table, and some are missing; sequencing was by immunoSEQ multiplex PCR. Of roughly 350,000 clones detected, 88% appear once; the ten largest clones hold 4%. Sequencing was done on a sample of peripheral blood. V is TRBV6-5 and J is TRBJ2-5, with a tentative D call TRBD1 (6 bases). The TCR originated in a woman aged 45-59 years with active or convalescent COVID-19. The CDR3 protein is CASCNREGQTQYF. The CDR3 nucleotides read TGTGCCAGCTGTAACAGGGAAGGGCAGACCCAGTACTTC.